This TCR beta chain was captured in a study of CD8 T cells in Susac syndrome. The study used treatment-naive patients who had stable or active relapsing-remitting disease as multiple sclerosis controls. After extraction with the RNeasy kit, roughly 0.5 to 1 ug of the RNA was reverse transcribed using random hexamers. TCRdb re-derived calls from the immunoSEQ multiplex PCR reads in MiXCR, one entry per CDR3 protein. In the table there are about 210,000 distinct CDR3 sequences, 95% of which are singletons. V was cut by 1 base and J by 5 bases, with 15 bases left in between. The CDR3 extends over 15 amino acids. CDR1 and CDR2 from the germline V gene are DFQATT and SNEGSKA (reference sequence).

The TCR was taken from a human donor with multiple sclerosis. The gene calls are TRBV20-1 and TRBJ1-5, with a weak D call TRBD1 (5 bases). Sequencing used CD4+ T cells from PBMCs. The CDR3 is CSARVRQGPDQPQHF. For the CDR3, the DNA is TGCAGTGCTAGAGTTCGCCAGGGCCCCGATCAGCCCCAGCATTTT.